This is a list of T cell receptor beta chains from one sample in a study of molecular identifiers for immune sequencing clone quantification. TCRdb reprocessed the PCR reads with MiXCR, giving one entry per CDR3 protein. The table shows 45,000 to 55,000 distinct CDR3 sequences, with around 33% occurring only once. Sequenced material: naive CD8+ T cells from blood, with Jurkat cell RNA spiked in. All receptors come from a human donor in good health. Some libraries in this study had Jurkat cell RNA spiked in. CDR3s include the opening cysteine and the closing phenylalanine or tryptophan. Fields, in order: CDR3 protein, CDR3 DNA, J gene, clone size, D gene, V gene. D genes are given only for firm matches. Some rows mark clone size as missing; the rest say once, few, many or name a class of expanded clone.

CDR3: CASSFRMWGYEQYF
DNA: TGTGCCAGCAGTTTTAGAATGTGGGGCTACGAGCAGTACTTC
J: TRBJ2-7
size: few
D: NA
V: TRBV28

CDR3: CASSLSGSSTQPQHF
DNA: TGTGCCAGCAGCTTGTCGGGGAGCAGCACTCAGCCCCAGCATTTT
J: TRBJ1-5
size: NA
D: NA
V: TRBV7-9

CDR3: CSARERISNEQFF
DNA: TGCAGTGCTAGAGAGAGGATAAGCAATGAGCAGTTCTTC
J: TRBJ2-1
size: NA
D: NA
V: TRBV20-1

CDR3: CASSLPLGTMHTGELFF
DNA: TGTGCCAGCAGCCTACCACTCGGGACTATGCACACCGGGGAGCTGTTTTTT
J: TRBJ2-2
size: NA
D: TRBD2
V: TRBV7-6

CDR3: CASSLALRPYEQYF
DNA: TGTGCCAGCAGCTTGGCTTTGAGGCCCTACGAGCAGTACTTC
J: TRBJ2-7
size: many
D: NA
V: TRBV5-6

CDR3: CSAVQGRTYNSPLHF
DNA: TGCAGTGCTGTACAAGGACGGACCTATAATTCACCCCTCCACTTT
J: TRBJ1-6
size: few
D: NA
V: TRBV20-1

CDR3: CASSATDMQYF
DNA: TGTGCCAGCAGCGCCACAGATATGCAGTATTTT
J: TRBJ2-3
size: NA
D: NA
V: TRBV9

CDR3: CASSQDPPGASTNEKLYF
DNA: TGTGCCAGCAGCCAAGATCCCCCAGGGGCTTCGACTAATGAAAAACTGTATTTT
J: TRBJ1-4
size: NA
D: NA
V: TRBV14

CDR3: CSASLGTSGTYEQYF
DNA: TGCAGTGCTAGTCTCGGGACTAGCGGGACTTACGAGCAGTACTTC
J: TRBJ2-7
size: few
D: TRBD2
V: TRBV20-1

CDR3: CSAAPDGTYEQYF
DNA: TGCAGTGCCGCCCCGGACGGAACCTACGAGCAGTACTTC
J: TRBJ2-7
size: few
D: NA
V: TRBV20-1

CDR3: CASSSALAGGDTQYF
DNA: TGTGCCAGCAGCTCAGCGCTAGCGGGAGGGGATACGCAGTATTTT
J: TRBJ2-3
size: once
D: TRBD2
V: TRBV7-6

CDR3: CASSLALTGELLF
DNA: TGTGCCAGCAGCTTAGCCTTGACCGGGGAGCTGTTATTT
J: TRBJ2-2
size: NA
D: NA
V: TRBV7-6

CDR3: CASRLVRGQVYEQYF
DNA: TGTGCCAGCAGATTAGTTAGGGGCCAAGTCTACGAGCAGTACTTC
J: TRBJ2-7
size: many
D: NA
V: TRBV6-5

CDR3: CSDDDLQGAFF
DNA: TGCAGCGATGATGATCTCCAGGGGGCTTTCTTT
J: TRBJ1-1
size: NA
D: NA
V: TRBV29-1

CDR3: CASTNRDYKHRDTQYF
DNA: TGTGCCAGCACCAACCGGGACTATAAGCACCGAGATACGCAGTATTTT
J: TRBJ2-3
size: NA
D: TRBD2
V: TRBV6-6

CDR3: CASSSGQSYGQYF
DNA: TGTGCCAGCAGCTCGGGACAGAGCTACGGGCAGTACTTC
J: TRBJ2-7
size: NA
D: TRBD1
V: TRBV5-6

CDR3: CSDDCERESQYF
DNA: TGCAGCGATGATTGTGAGCGGGAGTCCCAGTACTTC
J: TRBJ2-7
size: NA
D: TRBD2
V: TRBV29-1

CDR3: CASGTGCGYTF
DNA: TGTGCCAGCGGGACAGGCTGTGGCTACACCTTC
J: TRBJ1-2
size: NA
D: TRBD1
V: TRBV6-5

CDR3: CASSARTSGSYNEQYF
DNA: TGTGCCAGCAGCGCCCGGACTAGCGGGTCCTACAATGAGCAGTACTTC
J: TRBJ2-7
size: NA
D: TRBD2
V: TRBV9

CDR3: CSVDPLDRDSGELFF
DNA: TGCAGCGTTGATCCGCTAGACAGGGACTCCGGGGAGCTGTTTTTT
J: TRBJ2-2
size: few
D: NA
V: TRBV29-1

CDR3: CASNWVSGNQPQHF
DNA: TGTGCCAGCAATTGGGTCTCGGGCAATCAGCCCCAGCATTTT
J: TRBJ1-5
size: many
D: NA
V: TRBV6-2/TRBV6-3

CDR3: CASSLTPGLPFQNEQFF
DNA: TGTGCCAGTAGCCTCACACCGGGACTACCCTTCCAGAATGAGCAGTTCTTC
J: TRBJ2-1
size: NA
D: TRBD2
V: TRBV19

CDR3: CASRDRGYSTDTQYF
DNA: TGTGCCAGCAGGGACAGGGGTTATAGCACAGATACGCAGTATTTT
J: TRBJ2-3
size: few
D: TRBD1
V: TRBV2

CDR3: CSAPLETSGRFGSDTQYF
DNA: TGCAGTGCCCCCCTTGAGACTAGCGGGAGGTTTGGCTCAGATACGCAGTATTTT
J: TRBJ2-3
size: NA
D: TRBD2
V: TRBV20-1

CDR3: CASSYGTGVGDEQFF
DNA: TGTGCCAGCAGTTATGGGACAGGGGTTGGGGATGAGCAGTTCTTC
J: TRBJ2-1
size: medium-sized
D: TRBD1
V: TRBV6-5

CDR3: CATSRELAGEETQYF
DNA: TGTGCCACCAGCAGAGAACTAGCGGGAGAAGAGACCCAGTACTTC
J: TRBJ2-5
size: NA
D: TRBD2
V: TRBV15

CDR3: CASSPLGRGYGYTF
DNA: TGTGCCAGCAGCCCATTAGGACGCGGCTATGGCTACACCTTC
J: TRBJ1-2
size: many
D: NA
V: TRBV28

CDR3: CASSPWTGNEQYF
DNA: TGTGCCAGTAGTCCCTGGACAGGTAACGAGCAGTACTTC
J: TRBJ2-7
size: many
D: TRBD1
V: TRBV19

CDR3: CASSPRARINQPQHF
DNA: TGTGCCAGCTCACCCCGAGCGCGGATCAATCAGCCCCAGCATTTT
J: TRBJ1-5
size: once
D: NA
V: TRBV18

CDR3: CASSLVTGGLYEQYF
DNA: TGTGCCAGCAGTTTGGTTACCGGGGGCCTCTACGAGCAGTACTTC
J: TRBJ2-7
size: many
D: NA
V: TRBV28

CDR3: CASSLGGRIEQYF
DNA: TGTGCCAGCAGCTTAGGCGGCCGGATCGAGCAGTACTTC
J: TRBJ2-7
size: many
D: NA
V: TRBV7-2

CDR3: CASRTATGAYEQYF
DNA: TGTGCCAGCAGGACCGCGACAGGGGCCTACGAGCAGTACTTC
J: TRBJ2-7
size: NA
D: TRBD1
V: TRBV27

CDR3: CASSYAPPASGGFAYEQYF
DNA: TGTGCCAGCAGTTACGCCCCCCCCGCCTCAGGGGGTTTCGCCTACGAGCAGTACTTC
J: TRBJ2-7
size: NA
D: TRBD1
V: TRBV6-5

CDR3: CASGGKFYEQYF
DNA: TGTGCCAGCGGAGGGAAGTTCTACGAGCAGTACTTC
J: TRBJ2-7
size: many
D: NA
V: TRBV9

CDR3: CASRLGQEIMAFF
DNA: TGTGCCAGCAGACTGGGACAGGAGATTATGGCTTTCTTT
J: TRBJ1-1
size: NA
D: TRBD1
V: TRBV28

CDR3: CASSFGYQETQYF
DNA: TGTGCCAGCAGTTTCGGATACCAAGAGACCCAGTACTTC
J: TRBJ2-5
size: NA
D: NA
V: TRBV27